This T cell receptor beta chain was sequenced for a study of CD8+CD57+ T cells in acquired aplastic anemia. Study conclusions and caveats: Between patients and controls, roughly 29 CD8+ CDR3 sequences were found in common. Patients and healthy controls showed no significant CD8+ Simpson's diversity difference.

Trimming pared 7 bases from V and 9 bases from J, leaving 15 bases between. CDR1 is LNHDA and CDR2 is SQIVND in the germline V gene (reference sequence). The CDR3 has 12 residues. Genomic DNA templated the TCR beta VDJ and CDR3 profiling. A single record per CDR3 protein comes from TCRdb applying MiXCR to the reads. The table has roughly 120,000 distinct CDR3 sequences, under 65% seen once; the top ten hold approximately 28%. Sequenced patients had shown CD8+CD57+ cell expansion by flow cytometry. With no exception, the patients had severe acquired aplastic anemia. At the time of blood sampling, patients had not yet received any therapy. This clonotype was recorded a few times. The antigen is unknown.

The TCR sequence derives from a human donor with aplastic anemia. The chain is built from TRBV19 and TRBJ1-2; no clear D. Sequenced: sorted CD4+, CD8+, or CD8+CD57+ T cells (not recorded which) from PBMCs. In DNA form, the CDR3 reads TGTGCCAGTATTAGAGGCTTCGTTAGCTACACCTTC. It encodes CASIRGFVSYTF.